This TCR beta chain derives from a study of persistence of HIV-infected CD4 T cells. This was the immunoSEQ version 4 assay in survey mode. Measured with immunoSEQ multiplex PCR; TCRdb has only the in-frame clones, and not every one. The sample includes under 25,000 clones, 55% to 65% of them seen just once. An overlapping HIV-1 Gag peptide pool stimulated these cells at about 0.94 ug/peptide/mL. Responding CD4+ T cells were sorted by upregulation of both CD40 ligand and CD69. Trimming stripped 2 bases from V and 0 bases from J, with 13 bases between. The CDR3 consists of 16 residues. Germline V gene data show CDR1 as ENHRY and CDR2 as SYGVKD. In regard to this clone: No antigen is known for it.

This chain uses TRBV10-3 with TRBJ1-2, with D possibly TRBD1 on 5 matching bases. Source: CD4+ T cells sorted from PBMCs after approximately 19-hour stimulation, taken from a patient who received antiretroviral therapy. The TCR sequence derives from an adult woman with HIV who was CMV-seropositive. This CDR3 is CAISEGSGATNYGYTF. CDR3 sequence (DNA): TGTGCCATCAGTGAGGGATCCGGGGCCACTAACTATGGCTACACCTTC.